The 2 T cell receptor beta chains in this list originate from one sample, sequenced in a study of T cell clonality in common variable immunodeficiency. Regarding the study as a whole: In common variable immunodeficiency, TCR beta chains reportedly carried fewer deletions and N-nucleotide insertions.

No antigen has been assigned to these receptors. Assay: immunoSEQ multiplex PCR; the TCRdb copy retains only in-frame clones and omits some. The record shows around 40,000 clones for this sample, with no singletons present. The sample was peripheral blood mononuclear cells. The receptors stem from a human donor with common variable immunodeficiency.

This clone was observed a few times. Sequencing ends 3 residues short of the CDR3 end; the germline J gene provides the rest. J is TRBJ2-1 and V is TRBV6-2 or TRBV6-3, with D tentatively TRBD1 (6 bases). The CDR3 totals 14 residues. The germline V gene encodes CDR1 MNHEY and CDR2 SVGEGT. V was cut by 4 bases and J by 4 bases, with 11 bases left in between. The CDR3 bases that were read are TGTGCCAGCAGTTCGGCAGGGGAATACAATGAG. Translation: CASSSAGEYNE. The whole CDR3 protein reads CASSSAGEYNEQFF.

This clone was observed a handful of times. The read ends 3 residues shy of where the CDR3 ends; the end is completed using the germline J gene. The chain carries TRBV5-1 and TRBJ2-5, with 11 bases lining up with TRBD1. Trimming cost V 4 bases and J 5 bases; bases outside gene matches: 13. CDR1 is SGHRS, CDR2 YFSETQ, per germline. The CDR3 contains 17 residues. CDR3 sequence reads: CASSNGQGANFGETQYF. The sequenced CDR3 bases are TGCGCCAGCAGCAACGGACAGGGGGCGAATTTTGGGGAGACC.